A single T cell receptor beta chain is shown here with its context. The donors were adults (healthy and HIV-negative) with no recent acute infections or vaccinations. Extraction of genomic DNA in unsorted samples used approximately 96 million PBMCs. The entry originates in a study of shared clonotypes between healthy human individuals. Study in general: The study enrolled a couple of women and a few men aged 18 to 49.

Study processing details: Filtering was not the same, since immunoSEQ gave junction-only sequences without quality scores. The method was immunoSEQ multiplex PCR; TCRdb's version includes in-frame clones alone and lacks a portion of them. V, J and clone size are those of that table, while D and trimming were read from the DNA. The sample holds about 480,000 clones, roughly 79% seen once. V lost 2 bases, J lost 3 bases, and 12 bases lay in between. CDR1 SGDLS and CDR2 YYNGEE come from the germline V gene. The CDR3 sequence is 15 residues long. The origin of this receptor is a woman in her thirties or forties in good health. Some clones in this sample may be carry-over from other donors' samples. This chain connects TRBV9 to TRBJ2-1; no reliable D call. Sequences were obtained from PBMCs. The CDR3 sequence is CASSVYPVLYNEQFF. Here the CDR3 DNA reads TGTGCCAGCAGCGTGTACCCCGTCCTCTACAATGAGCAGTTCTTC.